This T cell receptor (beta chain) was captured in a study of spatial heterogeneity in lung cancer (dated by TCRdb to about 2019). Looking at the study overall: More beta-chain than alpha-chain transcripts were consistently detected, likely reflecting higher beta-chain transcript abundance. Nonsynonymous mutation counts, determined by whole-exome sequencing of tumor tissue, were related to features of the TCR repertoire. In non-small cell lung cancer, the study made a quantitative comparison of TCR alpha and beta repertoires among multiple tumor regions, matched nontumor lung and blood. In the raw uncorrected reads, each unique combination of TCR and UMI appeared more than ten times on average. At surgery, both alpha and beta chains were TCR-sequenced in over 200 tumor regions, fewer than 65 matched nontumor lung samples and some 60 PBMC samples.

General findings and caveats noted by the study authors: Additional single-cell paired TCR alpha and beta sequencing was considered necessary to confirm, at a functional level, the hypothesis that regional TCRs recognize regional mutations. Ubiquitous expanded tumor TCRs were found in blood more often at tumor resection than at routine follow-up.

At least ten counts were recorded for this clonotype. The antigen it binds to is not known. One base away there is no much larger clone; base qualities are not given. The intended sense of this specimen's time point label: sample taken at primary tumor resection. The donors were 65 to 90 patients from the lung TRACERx cohort who had early-stage, untreated non-small cell lung cancer. For TCR sequencing, whole RNA was extracted from tumor and nontumor lung tissue, or from cryopreserved PBMC samples, and no cell sorting was done. Only patients with enough RNA available from two or more tumor regions were chosen for TCR sequencing. Libraries were made using 5' RACE. This sample was sequenced with a NextSeq 500. The TCR library protocol attached a unique molecular identifier to each TCR cDNA molecule to allow correction of PCR and sequencing errors. As for the authors' bioinformatics: Decombinator tools were used for TCR identification, UMI-based error correction and CDR3 extraction. Expanded TCRs were defined as those above a frequency of 2 per 1,000, corresponding to the top 1% of the tumor frequency distribution. Renyi diversity was calculated using the R vegan package after each repertoire was subsampled 100 times to 5,000 TCRs. CDR3 similarity networks were built from amino acid triplet string-kernel similarity, connecting CDR3s with pairwise similarity above 0.82. The raw public data were reprocessed by TCRdb itself: fastp quality trimming at Q25, MiXCR clonotype calling, in-frame beta chains only. Identical CDR3 protein sequences are pooled into one entry, listed with their most common genes and DNA. The V and J calls, along with clone size, are taken from TCRdb and not from the paper's own processing. This sample comprises approximately 9,000 distinct CDR3 sequences, about 4.2% of them detected only once. Over 25% of the sample comes from the top ten.

Spanning cysteine to phenylalanine, the CDR3 consists of 16 amino acids. Kept here is only the CDR3 DNA, which spans 48 bases and is read in frame from base 1. Reading the germline V gene gives CDR1 SGDLS and CDR2 YYNGEE. A distance of 11 bases separates the germline ends of V and J, which lose 0 bases and 0 bases respectively. This sequence originates from a male donor with early-stage non-small cell lung cancer. Sample: PBMCs, taken at surgery. This receptor chain uses TRBV9 and TRBJ2-3; the D segment could be TRBD1, given 6 matching bases. The nucleotide sequence is TGTGCCAGCAGCGTAGCCGGGACAACTAGCACAGATACGCAGTATTTT. Translation gives CASSVAGTTSTDTQYF.